This entry concerns a single T cell receptor beta chain. What it binds is not known. For TCR beta, libraries came from quantitative 5'-RACE with molecular barcodes. TCRdb recomputed calls from the 5' RACE reads with MiXCR, one row per CDR3 protein. Seen here are 700,000 to 1,000,000 distinct CDR3 sequences, 12% observed once, and the top ten hold roughly 0.51%. Trimming removed 5 bases from V and 1 base from J; junction bases left unmatched: 7. This CDR3 has 16 residues. The V gene's germline CDR1 is SGHTA and CDR2 FQGTGA. This record comes from a study of CD8 T cells in ankylosing spondylitis. Findings and limits, study-wide: Clones linked to disease, bearing a CD8+ phenotype, were relatively rare in peripheral blood. The authors reported significant enrichment of disease-linked clones in matched ankylosing spondylitis synovial fluid. Reactive arthritis synovial fluid and blood were previously reported to contain some motif variants. What seemed typical of ankylosing spondylitis blood was a TCR beta motif built from 7 or 8 highly homologous variants.

The sample consisted of blood, either unsorted or a sorted T cell fraction (not recorded which). The chain recombines TRBV7-3 with TRBJ2-3, with 9 bases fitting TRBD1. This receptor was identified in a male donor with ankylosing spondylitis. In DNA, the CDR3 is TGTGCCAGCAGCCCGGGACAGGGATCGGGCACAGATACGCAGTATTTT. This gives the protein CASSPGQGSGTDTQYF.